Each of the 6 T cell receptor beta chains below was sequenced from the same sample in a study of blood T cell repertoires in COVID-19 (TCRdb year 2020). Library method: the immunoSEQ multiplex PCR assay. The source is immuneACCESS, and TCRdb retained only in-frame sequences with V and J called. Part of the clones is not carried over; for the studies checked, unresolved V genes explain less than half of this, and the remainder is unexplained. Counted in this sample were some 180,000 clones; around 83% of them appeared once. 20% to 25% of the sample is taken by the ten largest. The specimen was PBMCs or T cells enriched from blood (not recorded which). The receptors were sampled from a woman in her thirties or forties in a cohort exposed to, infected with or recovered from COVID-19 (not recorded which).

J is TRBJ2-7 and V is TRBV9; TRBD1 agrees at 9 bases. CDR1 is SGDLS and CDR2 is YYNGEE in the germline V gene. The CDR3 contains 16 residues. Unmatched junction bases numbered 8, after V lost 0 bases and J lost 4 bases. CDR3 in amino acids: CASSVEGTGNGYEQYF. DNA of the CDR3: TGTGCCAGCAGCGTAGAAGGGACAGGGAACGGATACGAGCAGTACTTC.

The V gene is TRBV28, the J gene TRBJ1-2; 9 nucleotides agree with TRBD1. This CDR3 is 13 amino acids long. With V trimmed by 4 bases and J by 8 bases, 5 bases remained unmatched. Germline V gives CDR1 MDHEN, CDR2 SYDVKM. The CDR3 is CASSSRDRAGYTF. The CDR3, as DNA: TGTGCCAGCAGTTCCCGGGACAGGGCGGGCTACACCTTC.

J is TRBJ1-1 and V is TRBV4-2; no reliable D call. The V and J ends lost 4 bases and 6 bases respectively, with 9 bases between them. From germline, CDR1 is LGHNA and CDR2 YNFKEQ. The CDR3 runs 12 residues. The CDR3 DNA sequence: TGTGCCAGCAGCCTTCCTCAGGCTGAAGCTTTCTTT. Its protein is CASSLPQAEAFF.

The chain carries TRBV27 and TRBJ2-1; D is undetermined. CDR1 and CDR2 from the germline V gene are MNHEY and SMNVEV (reference sequence). V lost 4 bases and J 0 bases, leaving 7 bases between the germline ends. This CDR3 is 14 amino acids long. The DNA of the CDR3 is TGTGCCAGCAGTTCCCTAAGCTCCTACAATGAGCAGTTCTTC. It encodes CASSSLSSYNEQFF.

The chain is built from TRBV6-5 and TRBJ1-3, with TRBD1 matching 7 bases. V dropped 2 bases and J dropped 4; count of bases not matched to a gene: 2. CDR1 is MNHEY and CDR2 is SVGAGI in the germline V gene. This CDR3 spans 14 amino acids. CDR3 sequence reads: CASSYTGAGNTIYF. CDR3 coding DNA: TGTGCCAGCAGTTACACAGGGGCCGGAAACACCATATATTTT.

The V call is TRBV19, the J call TRBJ1-2; 8 bases are a match to TRBD1. CDR1 is LNHDA and CDR2 is SQIVND in the germline V gene (reference sequence). The CDR3 length is 11 residues. Losses at the gene ends were 11 bases for V and 10 bases for J; bases not matched to a gene: 9. The CDR3 nucleotides read TGTGCCGCAGGGGGCCGGGCTCCCTACACCTTC. Protein product: CAAGGRAPYTF.